Listed below are T cell receptor beta chains from one sample, sequenced in a study of patients and donors after allogeneic stem cell transplantation. TCRdb re-called the RT-PCR reads with MiXCR, one entry per CDR3 protein. Found here are hundreds of thousands of distinct CDR3 sequences, 16% of them singletons; the top ten hold less than 8%. Sequenced input: blood, either unsorted or a sorted T cell fraction (not recorded which). Receptor source: a human donor who was either an allogeneic HSCT recipient or a stem cell or donor lymphocyte infusion donor (not recorded which). It is not recorded whose cells these are; they may come from a transplant donor. Both conserved end residues are part of each CDR3. A D gene is named only where the DNA matches it firmly. Size is omitted from some rows. Given values are once, few, many or a class for expanded clones.

d_call,v_call,clone_size,j_call,cdr3_nt,cdr3_aa
TRBD1,TRBV7-3,few,TRBJ2-1,TGTGCCAGCAGGGCCGACAGGGGATCTTACAATGAGCAGTTCTTC,CASRADRGSYNEQFF
-,TRBV4-1,-,TRBJ1-1,TGCGCCAGCAAGATATTAGGTGGGTCCGTTGAAGCTTTCTTT,CASKILGGSVEAFF
-,TRBV7-9,few,TRBJ2-5,TGTGCCAGCAGCATAACTAGTGGTAGACGAGAGACCCAGTACTTC,CASSITSGRRETQYF
-,TRBV6-1,many,TRBJ1-5,TGTGCCAGCAGTGAACATATTAGCAATCAGCCCCAGCATTTT,CASSEHISNQPQHF
-,TRBV21-1,-,TRBJ2-1,TGTGCCAGCAGCAAATTCGGCGGATACAATGAGCAGTTCTTC,CASSKFGGYNEQFF
TRBD2,TRBV7-2,few,TRBJ2-2,TGTGCCAGCAGCTCAGCAGGGCCCACTAGCGGCGGCGGGGAGCTGTTTTTT,CASSSAGPTSGGGELFF
TRBD1,TRBV5-1,-,TRBJ2-7,TGCGCCAGCAGCTTGGTGGGGACAGGGTTCGACGAGCAGTACTTC,CASSLVGTGFDEQYF
-,TRBV27,few,TRBJ1-1,TGTGCCAGCAGCCCATTCCCTGGGGGCACTGAAGCTTTCTTT,CASSPFPGGTEAFF
TRBD2,TRBV27,few,TRBJ2-1,TGTGCCAGCAGTTTGAGCGGGATAGACAATGAGCAGTTCTTC,CASSLSGIDNEQFF
TRBD1,TRBV20-1,few,TRBJ2-7,TGCAGTGCTAGGTCCGGGACAGCTGCCTACGAGCAGTACTTC,CSARSGTAAYEQYF
-,TRBV5-6,-,TRBJ2-2,TGTGCCAGCAGCCAGTTGACCGGGGAGCTGTTTTTT,CASSQLTGELFF
TRBD1,TRBV9,few,TRBJ2-4,TGTGCCAGCAGTCCCGGGACAGGGATGGCTATGAACATTCAGTACTTC,CASSPGTGMAMNIQYF
-,TRBV25-1,few,TRBJ2-1,TGTGCCAGCAGTGATCTGTCTAGCCGGGCCAATGAGCAGTTCTTC,CASSDLSSRANEQFF
-,TRBV19,few,TRBJ2-7,TGTGCCAGTAGTATCAAGGGGGACCCAGCCTACGAGCAGTACTTC,CASSIKGDPAYEQYF
-,TRBV7-9,few,TRBJ1-1,TGTGCCAGCAGCTCCGCTTCCGGGGGGACCTCTGAAGCTTTCTTT,CASSSASGGTSEAFF
-,TRBV4-2,few,TRBJ1-6,TGTGCCAGCAGCCAAGCGGCGAGCTCCTATAATTCACCCCTCCACTTT,CASSQAASSYNSPLHF
TRBD1,TRBV7-9,-,TRBJ1-1,TGTGCCAGCAGCTATTGGGGGACAGCTAAACAGAACACTGAAGCTTTCTTT,CASSYWGTAKQNTEAFF
-,TRBV5-1,few,TRBJ2-2,TGCGCCAGCAGCTCCACCGTTGGGGCCGGGGAGCTGTTTTTT,CASSSTVGAGELFF
TRBD2,TRBV18,-,TRBJ2-1,TGTGCCAGCTCACCACGTACTAGCGGGGTGAACGGTGAGCAGTTCTTC,CASSPRTSGVNGEQFF
-,TRBV4-1,few,TRBJ1-5,TGCGCCAGCAGCCAAGTGGGGGGTCAGCCCCAGCATTTT,CASSQVGGQPQHF
TRBD1,TRBV3-1,-,TRBJ1-6,TGTGCCAGCAGCCAAAGAGGACAGGTTAATTCACCCCTCCACTTT,CASSQRGQVNSPLHF
-,TRBV12-3/TRBV12-4,few,TRBJ1-6,TGTGCCAGCAAGACAGCCGGGTTTAATTCACCCCTCCACTTT,CASKTAGFNSPLHF
-,TRBV7-6,-,TRBJ2-3,TGTGCCAGCAGCCTGTTTGGAGGGGCCACAGATACGCAGTATTTT,CASSLFGGATDTQYF